A selection of T cell receptor beta chains follows, all from one sample in a study of T cell responses to AZD1222 COVID-19 vaccine. Method: immunoSEQ multiplex PCR; TCRdb's copy keeps in-frame clones and lacks some. The data show some 150,000 clones, roughly 93% seen once. The source was peripheral blood, collected on day 0 of AZD1222 vaccination. The receptor set was obtained from an adult in good health. The CDR3 runs from the conserved cysteine through the conserved F or W. Each record gives: D gene, clone size, V gene, J gene, CDR3 DNA, CDR3 protein. D genes are given only for firm matches. Clone sizes are given selectively: once, few, many, or a class where the clone is expanded.

D: .; size: .; V: TRBV1; J: TRBJ2-5; DNA: TGCACCAGCAGCCAAGATCTGCGGGGCCCCCAAGAGACCCAGTACTTC; CDR3: CTSSQDLRGPQETQYF
D: TRBD2; size: .; V: TRBV18; J: TRBJ2-3; DNA: TGTGCCAGTAGAGGACTAGCGGGAGTAGAGGATACGCAGTATTTT; CDR3: CASRGLAGVEDTQYF
D: TRBD2; size: .; V: TRBV5-1; J: TRBJ2-5; DNA: TGCGCCAGCAGCTTGTTACCGGCGGGAGCGGAGGGGGAGACCCAGTACTTC; CDR3: CASSLLPAGAEGETQYF
D: TRBD1; size: medium-sized; V: TRBV3-1/TRBV3-2; J: TRBJ1-2; DNA: TGTGCCAGCAGCCCGCAGGGGGGCCCTAACTATGGCTACACCTTC; CDR3: CASSPQGGPNYGYTF
D: TRBD2; size: few; V: TRBV11-2; J: TRBJ2-7; DNA: TGTGCCAGCAGCCTTCTTAGCGGGGGGGCCCGGTACGAGCAGTACTTC; CDR3: CASSLLSGGARYEQYF
D: .; size: .; V: TRBV12-3/TRBV12-4; J: TRBJ2-7; DNA: TGTGCCAGCAGTTTAGCCCCAGGGGACGAGCAGTACTTC; CDR3: CASSLAPGDEQYF
D: .; size: .; V: TRBV5-1; J: TRBJ1-1; DNA: TGCGCCAGCAGCCCCCATAGGGCTTCCTCGGAAGGTTTCTTT; CDR3: CASSPHRASSEGFF
D: TRBD1; size: .; V: TRBV27; J: TRBJ2-7; DNA: TGTGCCAGCAGAAAGCTTGGACAGGGCTTAGACTTC; CDR3: CASRKLGQGLDF
D: TRBD2; size: .; V: TRBV30; J: TRBJ2-1; DNA: TGTGCCTGGAGTGCGCGGGAGGTCTCCTACAATGAGCAGTTCTTC; CDR3: CAWSAREVSYNEQFF
D: .; size: .; V: TRBV11-2; J: TRBJ2-1; DNA: TGTGCCAGCAGCTCGGGTCAATGGGGGCTGGTGAATGAGCAGTTCTTC; CDR3: CASSSGQWGLVNEQFF
D: TRBD1; size: .; V: TRBV18; J: TRBJ1-5; DNA: TGTGCCAGCTCACCAGAGACAGGGGCTAATCAGCCCCAGCATTTT; CDR3: CASSPETGANQPQHF
D: TRBD1; size: .; V: TRBV5-1; J: TRBJ2-2; DNA: TGCGCCAGCAGCACCCAAGACAGGGCCGGGGAGCTGTTTTTT; CDR3: CASSTQDRAGELFF
D: TRBD1; size: .; V: TRBV4-2; J: TRBJ1-1; DNA: TGTGCCAGCAGCCAAGATCGGACAGGGCTTGCGAACACTGAAGCTTTCTTT; CDR3: CASSQDRTGLANTEAFF
D: TRBD1; size: .; V: TRBV6-5; J: TRBJ1-1; DNA: TGTGCCACCCGACAGGGATCAGCTTTCTTT; CDR3: CATRQGSAFF
D: .; size: .; V: TRBV15; J: TRBJ2-5; DNA: TGTGCCACCAGCAGAGATAGTTTGACTGCGGAGGAGACCCAGTACTTC; CDR3: CATSRDSLTAEETQYF
D: .; size: .; V: TRBV7-9; J: TRBJ1-5; DNA: TGTGCCAGCAGCTTAGGGGCGGATTATCAGCCCCAGCATTTT; CDR3: CASSLGADYQPQHF
D: .; size: .; V: TRBV29-1; J: TRBJ1-2; DNA: TGCAGCGGATACAGGGACTATGGCTACACCTTC; CDR3: CSGYRDYGYTF
D: TRBD1; size: .; V: TRBV10-2; J: TRBJ1-4; DNA: TGCGCCAGCACATCTGGACAGGGGCTTAAGGGCGATGAAAAACTGTTTTTT; CDR3: CASTSGQGLKGDEKLFF
D: .; size: .; V: TRBV18; J: TRBJ2-7; DNA: TGTGCCAGCTCACCGGGCATAAACTCCTACGAGCAGTACTTC; CDR3: CASSPGINSYEQYF
D: TRBD1; size: once; V: TRBV6-5; J: TRBJ1-1; DNA: TGTGCCAGCAGTTACGAGAGGGGGCGCGGATACGCTTTCTTT; CDR3: CASSYERGRGYAFF
D: TRBD2; size: .; V: TRBV7-9; J: TRBJ2-7; DNA: TGTGCCAGCAGCTACACTAGCGGGACAACAGCCCCGGACTTC; CDR3: CASSYTSGTTAPDF
D: TRBD1; size: .; V: TRBV7-2; J: TRBJ1-2; DNA: TGTGCCAGCAGCATCTCCGGGACAGGCAATTATGGCTACACCTTC; CDR3: CASSISGTGNYGYTF
D: .; size: .; V: TRBV5-3; J: TRBJ1-5; DNA: TGTGCCAGAAGCTCCCCCGTGTATCCGGGGGAGACGGCACGATATAGCAATCAGCCCCAGCATTTT; CDR3: CARSSPVYPGETARYSNQPQHF
D: .; size: .; V: TRBV6-5; J: TRBJ2-3; DNA: TGTGCCAGCAGCAGGGACCCCGTAATCCCAGATACGCAGTATTTT; CDR3: CASSRDPVIPDTQYF
D: TRBD1; size: .; V: TRBV2; J: TRBJ2-7; DNA: TGTGCCAGCAGAGGACAGGGCTCCTACGAGCAGTACTTC; CDR3: CASRGQGSYEQYF
D: .; size: .; V: TRBV24-1; J: TRBJ1-5; DNA: TGTGCCACCAGCCACGGACCGCATCAGCCCCAGCATTTT; CDR3: CATSHGPHQPQHF
D: .; size: once; V: TRBV11-3; J: TRBJ2-2; DNA: TGTGCCAGCAGCCAGACCGCGGGGTCCTCGCGAACCGGGGAGCTGTTTTTT; CDR3: CASSQTAGSSRTGELFF
D: .; size: many; V: TRBV6-6; J: TRBJ2-7; DNA: TGTGCCAGCAGTTACGGGGCGAGCAGGGAGACCTACGAGCAGTACTTC; CDR3: CASSYGASRETYEQYF
D: .; size: .; V: TRBV19; J: TRBJ1-3; DNA: TGTGCCAGTAGTTCCCTGGGAAGTGGAAACACCATATATTTT; CDR3: CASSSLGSGNTIYF
D: .; size: once; V: TRBV19; J: TRBJ2-2; DNA: TGTGCCAGTAAAGGGACAATTAAGCATGGGGAGCTGTTTTTT; CDR3: CASKGTIKHGELFF
D: .; size: .; V: TRBV7-8; J: TRBJ1-1; DNA: TGTGCCAGCAGCTTATGGGGGCGGCAAATGAACACTGAAGCTTTCTTT; CDR3: CASSLWGRQMNTEAFF
D: .; size: once; V: TRBV6-1; J: TRBJ1-6; DNA: TGTGCCAGCAGTGAACTGGCATATAATTCACCCCTCCACTTT; CDR3: CASSELAYNSPLHF
D: .; size: .; V: TRBV18; J: TRBJ1-5; DNA: TGTGCCAGCTCACCAAAAATTGGAACGTGGGGGAGTCAGCCCCAGCATTTT; CDR3: CASSPKIGTWGSQPQHF
D: TRBD2; size: .; V: TRBV10-1; J: TRBJ2-1; DNA: TGCGCCAGCAGCCGGACTAGCGGAAATGAGCAGTTCTTC; CDR3: CASSRTSGNEQFF
D: .; size: once; V: TRBV7-9; J: TRBJ1-2; DNA: TGTGCCAGCAGCTTAGCCCGGGACGTACGATATGGCTACACCTTC; CDR3: CASSLARDVRYGYTF
D: .; size: .; V: TRBV18; J: TRBJ1-2; DNA: TGTGCCAGCTCACCTAGCTATGGCTACACCTTC; CDR3: CASSPSYGYTF
D: .; size: .; V: TRBV6-1; J: TRBJ2-1; DNA: TGTGCCAGCAGTGAAAAAAGGGGGATGGGTAACAATGAGCAGTTCTTC; CDR3: CASSEKRGMGNNEQFF